This is a list of T cell receptor beta chains from one sample in a study of identical twins. TCRdb ran MiXCR on the 5' RACE reads and lists one entry per CDR3 protein. The top ten clones hold around 14% of a sample with hundreds of thousands of distinct CDR3 sequences, 15% to 20% of them seen once. The same sample was also studied in work on T cells expressing NK-cell markers.

The sequencing sample was made of PBMCs. The receptors shown here come from a woman under 30 in good health. Both conserved end residues are part of each CDR3. The D gene is left open where the match is weak. Size values are once, few and many counts, or a class for expanded clones, and some rows have none.

v_gene: TRBV20-1; d_gene: TRBD1; j_gene: TRBJ1-5; abundance: few; CDR3nt: TGCAGTGCTAGAGATTTGGAGGGACAGGGATTTCAGCCCCAGCATTTT; CDR3aa: CSARDLEGQGFQPQHF
v_gene: TRBV4-3; d_gene: -; j_gene: TRBJ1-2; abundance: -; CDR3nt: TGCGCCAGCAGCCAAGAGATTCTTAAGAAGTGGTTTAACTATGGCTACACCTTC; CDR3aa: CASSQEILKKWFNYGYTF
v_gene: TRBV12-3/TRBV12-4; d_gene: TRBD1; j_gene: TRBJ2-5; abundance: -; CDR3nt: TGTGCCAGCAGTTTAGCCCCCGGCGAGGGACAGGGGGGTCAAGAGACCCAGTACTTC; CDR3aa: CASSLAPGEGQGGQETQYF
v_gene: TRBV6-6; d_gene: -; j_gene: TRBJ1-2; abundance: few; CDR3nt: TGTGCCGTCCTTGAGGCGGGTGGCTACACCTTC; CDR3aa: CAVLEAGGYTF
v_gene: TRBV5-5; d_gene: TRBD1; j_gene: TRBJ2-3; abundance: few; CDR3nt: TGTGCCAGCAGCGAGGACAGGGAACCCACAGATACGCAGTATTTT; CDR3aa: CASSEDREPTDTQYF
v_gene: TRBV9; d_gene: -; j_gene: TRBJ2-1; abundance: -; CDR3nt: TGTGCCAGCAGCGTAGCCACTAACTCCTACAATGAGCAGTTCTTC; CDR3aa: CASSVATNSYNEQFF
v_gene: TRBV19; d_gene: -; j_gene: TRBJ1-3; abundance: few; CDR3nt: TGTGCCAGTAGTATCATGCACCTGACCGGGGCTGGAAACACCATATATTTT; CDR3aa: CASSIMHLTGAGNTIYF
v_gene: TRBV29-1; d_gene: -; j_gene: TRBJ2-1; abundance: -; CDR3nt: TGCAGCCACGGACGGTTCTCCTACAATGAGCAGTTCTTC; CDR3aa: CSHGRFSYNEQFF
v_gene: TRBV6-1; d_gene: TRBD1; j_gene: TRBJ2-3; abundance: -; CDR3nt: TGTGCCAGCAGGCCCCGGGACAGGGAGACAGATACGCAGTATTTT; CDR3aa: CASRPRDRETDTQYF
v_gene: TRBV12-3/TRBV12-4; d_gene: -; j_gene: TRBJ1-5; abundance: few; CDR3nt: TGTGCCAGCAGTCCCCTGGGGCCCCAGCATTTT; CDR3aa: CASSPLGPQHF
v_gene: TRBV6-1; d_gene: TRBD1; j_gene: TRBJ2-4; abundance: -; CDR3nt: TGTGCCAGCAGTGTCGCAGGGGGCCGGGAGACTCCCAAAAACATTCAGTACTTC; CDR3aa: CASSVAGGRETPKNIQYF
v_gene: TRBV6-5; d_gene: -; j_gene: TRBJ2-3; abundance: few; CDR3nt: TGTGCCAGCAGTTACGGTGGCTATTCCACAGATACGCAGTATTTT; CDR3aa: CASSYGGYSTDTQYF
v_gene: TRBV27; d_gene: -; j_gene: TRBJ2-2; abundance: few; CDR3nt: TGTGCCAGCAGTTTAGAGGGCTTCGCCGGGGAGCTGTTTTTT; CDR3aa: CASSLEGFAGELFF
v_gene: TRBV20-1; d_gene: -; j_gene: TRBJ2-5; abundance: -; CDR3nt: TGCAGTATACTAGGACAAGAGACCCAGTACTTC; CDR3aa: CSILGQETQYF
v_gene: TRBV5-5; d_gene: -; j_gene: TRBJ1-2; abundance: many; CDR3nt: TGTGCCAGCACCTTGGAGGAGAACTTCTATGGCTACACCTTC; CDR3aa: CASTLEENFYGYTF
v_gene: TRBV5-1; d_gene: -; j_gene: TRBJ2-5; abundance: -; CDR3nt: TGCGCCAGCAGCCCAACCGAGATGGTGACCCAGTACTTC; CDR3aa: CASSPTEMVTQYF
v_gene: TRBV24-1; d_gene: TRBD2; j_gene: TRBJ2-3; abundance: -; CDR3nt: TGTGCCACCAGTGATCCCCGGGAGGGGGGGCTAGGGACAGATACGCAGTATTTT; CDR3aa: CATSDPREGGLGTDTQYF
v_gene: TRBV12-3/TRBV12-4; d_gene: -; j_gene: TRBJ2-7; abundance: many; CDR3nt: TGTGCCAGCAGTGCCCAGGGTCGGGAGCAGTACTTC; CDR3aa: CASSAQGREQYF
v_gene: TRBV5-1; d_gene: -; j_gene: TRBJ2-1; abundance: few; CDR3nt: TGCGCCAGCAGCTGGTCTTACAATGAGCAGTTCTTC; CDR3aa: CASSWSYNEQFF
v_gene: TRBV6-1; d_gene: TRBD1; j_gene: TRBJ2-1; abundance: few; CDR3nt: TGTGCCAGCAGACACCGGGACAGGGGGCGAAATGAGCAGTTCTTC; CDR3aa: CASRHRDRGRNEQFF
v_gene: TRBV12-3/TRBV12-4; d_gene: -; j_gene: TRBJ1-5; abundance: few; CDR3nt: TGTGCCAGCAGTTCGCCCGAGGGCCAGCCCCAGCATTTT; CDR3aa: CASSSPEGQPQHF
v_gene: TRBV27; d_gene: TRBD2; j_gene: TRBJ2-7; abundance: few; CDR3nt: TGTGCCAGCAAGTATTCGGCTAGCGGGAGGTACGAGCAGTACTTC; CDR3aa: CASKYSASGRYEQYF
v_gene: TRBV24-1; d_gene: -; j_gene: TRBJ2-2; abundance: few; CDR3nt: TGTGCCGTTTCTTCCGCAGCTACGGGCGGGGAGCTGTTTTTT; CDR3aa: CAVSSAATGGELFF
v_gene: TRBV20-1; d_gene: TRBD2; j_gene: TRBJ2-5; abundance: -; CDR3nt: TGCAGTGCTAGGGCACCGGGGGGTCGGACCCAGTACTTC; CDR3aa: CSARAPGGRTQYF
v_gene: TRBV18; d_gene: TRBD2; j_gene: TRBJ2-1; abundance: few; CDR3nt: TGTGCCAGCTCACCTGGACTAGCGGGGACCTCCTACAATGAGCAGTTCTTC; CDR3aa: CASSPGLAGTSYNEQFF
v_gene: TRBV20-1; d_gene: TRBD1; j_gene: TRBJ2-3; abundance: -; CDR3nt: TGCAGTGCTTTCGACAGGGGCCCAGATACGCAGTATTTT; CDR3aa: CSAFDRGPDTQYF
v_gene: TRBV20-1; d_gene: -; j_gene: TRBJ2-7; abundance: few; CDR3nt: TGCAGTGCCCCCTGGGGGTCCAACGAGCAGTACTTC; CDR3aa: CSAPWGSNEQYF
v_gene: TRBV4-3; d_gene: -; j_gene: TRBJ2-7; abundance: few; CDR3nt: TGCGCCAGCAGCCAAGATGGGGGACGGTACGAGCAGTACTTC; CDR3aa: CASSQDGGRYEQYF
v_gene: TRBV30; d_gene: TRBD2; j_gene: TRBJ2-5; abundance: -; CDR3nt: TGTGCCTGGAGCGTAGGACTAGCGGGAGAGACCCAGTACTTC; CDR3aa: CAWSVGLAGETQYF
v_gene: TRBV10-2; d_gene: -; j_gene: TRBJ2-4; abundance: -; CDR3nt: TGCGCCAGCAGTGAGGCGGCATCGGGGGCGCAAAACATTCAGTACTTC; CDR3aa: CASSEAASGAQNIQYF
v_gene: TRBV5-1; d_gene: -; j_gene: TRBJ2-7; abundance: few; CDR3nt: TGCGCCAGCAGCTTGGGACTGGACGAGCAGTACTTC; CDR3aa: CASSLGLDEQYF
v_gene: TRBV12-3/TRBV12-4; d_gene: -; j_gene: TRBJ1-1; abundance: few; CDR3nt: TGTGCCAGCAGTTCCCCTGTAGACAGTTCCACTGAAGCTTTCTTT; CDR3aa: CASSSPVDSSTEAFF
v_gene: TRBV5-1; d_gene: TRBD2; j_gene: TRBJ2-1; abundance: -; CDR3nt: TGCGCCAGCAGCTTGGCACGGGGGGGGCGTAAGGAGCAGTTCTTC; CDR3aa: CASSLARGGRKEQFF
v_gene: TRBV18; d_gene: TRBD2; j_gene: TRBJ2-1; abundance: -; CDR3nt: TGTGCCAGCTCACCCGTCGGCGGGGGTTCCTACAATGAGCAGTTCTTC; CDR3aa: CASSPVGGGSYNEQFF
v_gene: TRBV20-1; d_gene: -; j_gene: TRBJ1-5; abundance: -; CDR3nt: TGCAGTGCTATTGAAGGAAATAGCAATCAGCCCCAGCATTTT; CDR3aa: CSAIEGNSNQPQHF
v_gene: TRBV12-3/TRBV12-4; d_gene: -; j_gene: TRBJ2-5; abundance: few; CDR3nt: TGTGCCAGCAGTGCTAGTCAGGGGATGAGGGAGACCCAGTACTTC; CDR3aa: CASSASQGMRETQYF
v_gene: TRBV19; d_gene: -; j_gene: TRBJ1-2; abundance: many; CDR3nt: TGTGCCAGTAGTATTCCGAAAGCTGGCTACACCTTC; CDR3aa: CASSIPKAGYTF
v_gene: TRBV7-9; d_gene: -; j_gene: TRBJ1-1; abundance: -; CDR3nt: TGTGCCAGCAGCTTAGCTGGGGGACGGACCACTGAAGCTTTCTTT; CDR3aa: CASSLAGGRTTEAFF
v_gene: TRBV4-3; d_gene: TRBD2; j_gene: TRBJ2-1; abundance: many; CDR3nt: TGCGCCAGCAGCCAAGAGGCCGCATCCGGGACTAGCGCACCTAGGCAGTTCTTC; CDR3aa: CASSQEAASGTSAPRQFF
v_gene: TRBV10-3; d_gene: TRBD1; j_gene: TRBJ2-7; abundance: many; CDR3nt: TGTGCCATCCTTGGGACAGGGACTTTGCGCGAGCAGTACTTC; CDR3aa: CAILGTGTLREQYF
v_gene: TRBV12-3/TRBV12-4; d_gene: TRBD1; j_gene: TRBJ1-1; abundance: -; CDR3nt: TGTGCCAGCGGACAGGGAATAAGGACTGAAGCTTTCTTT; CDR3aa: CASGQGIRTEAFF
v_gene: TRBV7-2; d_gene: -; j_gene: TRBJ1-6; abundance: -; CDR3nt: TGTGCCAGCAGCCCTACAGGGTTATCACCCCTCCACTTT; CDR3aa: CASSPTGLSPLHF
v_gene: TRBV12-3/TRBV12-4; d_gene: -; j_gene: TRBJ1-3; abundance: -; CDR3nt: TGTGCCAGCAGGACCATGGGCAGGGCTTCCGGAAACACCATATATTTT; CDR3aa: CASRTMGRASGNTIYF
v_gene: TRBV7-9; d_gene: TRBD1; j_gene: TRBJ1-2; abundance: -; CDR3nt: TGTGCCAGCAGCCGCACAGGGGGAACCTATGGCTACACCTTC; CDR3aa: CASSRTGGTYGYTF
v_gene: TRBV5-1; d_gene: -; j_gene: TRBJ1-1; abundance: -; CDR3nt: TGCGCCAGCAGCTTGAATCAGTTGAACACTGAAGCTTTCTTT; CDR3aa: CASSLNQLNTEAFF
v_gene: TRBV3-1; d_gene: -; j_gene: TRBJ2-3; abundance: -; CDR3nt: TGTGCCAGCGGCGAGCGCCCCGACACAGATACGCAGTATTTT; CDR3aa: CASGERPDTDTQYF
v_gene: TRBV30; d_gene: -; j_gene: TRBJ2-1; abundance: -; CDR3nt: TGTGCCTGGAGCGCCGGACATGAGCAGTTCTTC; CDR3aa: CAWSAGHEQFF
v_gene: TRBV5-1; d_gene: TRBD2; j_gene: TRBJ2-2; abundance: -; CDR3nt: TGCGCCAGCAGCTTCATAGCGGGGACGACCGGGGAGCTGTTTTTT; CDR3aa: CASSFIAGTTGELFF
v_gene: TRBV10-3; d_gene: -; j_gene: TRBJ2-7; abundance: few; CDR3nt: TGTGCCATCAGTGGGGCGGGACGTGCGGGGGAGCAGTACTTC; CDR3aa: CAISGAGRAGEQYF